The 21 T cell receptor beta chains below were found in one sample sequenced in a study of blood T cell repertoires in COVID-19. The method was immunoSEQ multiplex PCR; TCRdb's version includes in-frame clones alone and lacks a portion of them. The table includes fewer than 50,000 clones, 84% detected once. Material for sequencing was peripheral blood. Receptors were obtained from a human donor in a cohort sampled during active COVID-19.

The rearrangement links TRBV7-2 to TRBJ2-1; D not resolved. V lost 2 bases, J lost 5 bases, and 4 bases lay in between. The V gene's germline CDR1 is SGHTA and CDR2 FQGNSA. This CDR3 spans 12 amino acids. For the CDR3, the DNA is TGTGCCAGCAGCTTAACTAACAATGAGCAGTTCTTC. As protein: CASSLTNNEQFF. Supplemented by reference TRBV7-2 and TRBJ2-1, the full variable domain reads GAGVSQSPSNKVTEKGKDVELRCDPISGHTALYWYRQSLGQGLEFLIYFQGNSAPDKSGLPSDRFSAERTGGSVSTLTIQRTQQEDSAVYLCASSLTNNEQFFGPGTRLTVL.

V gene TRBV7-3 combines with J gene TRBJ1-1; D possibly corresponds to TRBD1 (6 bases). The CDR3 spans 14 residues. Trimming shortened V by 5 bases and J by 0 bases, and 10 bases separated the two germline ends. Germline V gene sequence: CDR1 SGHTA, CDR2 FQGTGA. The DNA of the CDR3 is TGTGCCAGCAGCCCCGGGACATTGAACACTGAAGCTTTCTTT. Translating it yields CASSPGTLNTEAFF.

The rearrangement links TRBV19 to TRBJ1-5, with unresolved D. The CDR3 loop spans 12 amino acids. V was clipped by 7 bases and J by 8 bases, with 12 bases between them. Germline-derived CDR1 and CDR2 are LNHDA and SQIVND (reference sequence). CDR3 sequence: CASTPGREPQHF. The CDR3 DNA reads TGTGCCAGTACCCCGGGAAGAGAGCCCCAGCATTTT.

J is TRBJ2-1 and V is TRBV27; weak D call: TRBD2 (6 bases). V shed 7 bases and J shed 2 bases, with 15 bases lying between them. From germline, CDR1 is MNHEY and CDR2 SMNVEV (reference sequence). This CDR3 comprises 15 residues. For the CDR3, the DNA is TGTGCCAGCACCCGAGGAGGGAGTGCCTACAATGAGCAGTTCTTC. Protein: CASTRGGSAYNEQFF.

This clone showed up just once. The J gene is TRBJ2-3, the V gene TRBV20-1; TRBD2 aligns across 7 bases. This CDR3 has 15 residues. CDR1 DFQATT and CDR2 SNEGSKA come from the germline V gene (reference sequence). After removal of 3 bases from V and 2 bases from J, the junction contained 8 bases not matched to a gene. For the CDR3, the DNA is TGCAGTGCTAGTATGGCGGGAGACGTCACAGATACGCAGTATTTT. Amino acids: CSASMAGDVTDTQYF.

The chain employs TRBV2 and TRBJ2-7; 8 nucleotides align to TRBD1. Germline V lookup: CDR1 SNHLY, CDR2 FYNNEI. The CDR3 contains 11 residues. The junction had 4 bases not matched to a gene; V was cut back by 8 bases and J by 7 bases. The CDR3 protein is CASRNRGEQYF. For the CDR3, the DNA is TGTGCCAGCCGTAACAGGGGGGAGCAGTACTTC.

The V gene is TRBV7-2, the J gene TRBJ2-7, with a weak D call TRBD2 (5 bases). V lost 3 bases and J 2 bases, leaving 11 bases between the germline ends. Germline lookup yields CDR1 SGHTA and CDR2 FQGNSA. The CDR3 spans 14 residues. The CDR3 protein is CASSFRLATYEQYF. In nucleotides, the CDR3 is TGTGCCAGCAGCTTCAGGCTAGCCACCTACGAGCAGTACTTC.

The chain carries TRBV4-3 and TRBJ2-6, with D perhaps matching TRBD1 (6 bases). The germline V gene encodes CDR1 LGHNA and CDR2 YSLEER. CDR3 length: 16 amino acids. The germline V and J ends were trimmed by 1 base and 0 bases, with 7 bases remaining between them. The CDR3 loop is CASSQGQASGANVLTF. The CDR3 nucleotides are TGCGCCAGCAGCCAAGGACAGGCCTCTGGGGCCAACGTCCTGACTTTC.

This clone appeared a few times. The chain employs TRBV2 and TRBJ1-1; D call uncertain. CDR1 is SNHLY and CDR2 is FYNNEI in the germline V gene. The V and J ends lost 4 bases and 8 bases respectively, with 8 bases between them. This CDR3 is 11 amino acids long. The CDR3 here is CASSVSVEAFF. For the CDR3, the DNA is TGTGCCAGCAGTGTTTCGGTAGAAGCTTTCTTT.

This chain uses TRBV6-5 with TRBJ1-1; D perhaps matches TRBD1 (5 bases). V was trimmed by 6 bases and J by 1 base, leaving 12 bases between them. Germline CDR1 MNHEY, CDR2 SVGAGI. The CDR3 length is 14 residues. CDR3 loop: CASRLRQTNTEAFF. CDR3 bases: TGTGCCAGCAGACTTCGACAGACGAACACTGAAGCTTTCTTT.

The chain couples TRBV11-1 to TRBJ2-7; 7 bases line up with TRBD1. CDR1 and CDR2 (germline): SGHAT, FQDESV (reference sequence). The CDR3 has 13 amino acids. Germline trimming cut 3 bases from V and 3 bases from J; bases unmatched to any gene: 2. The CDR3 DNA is TGTGCCAGCAGCTTCAGACAGGGCTACGAGCAGTACTTC. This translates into CASSFRQGYEQYF.

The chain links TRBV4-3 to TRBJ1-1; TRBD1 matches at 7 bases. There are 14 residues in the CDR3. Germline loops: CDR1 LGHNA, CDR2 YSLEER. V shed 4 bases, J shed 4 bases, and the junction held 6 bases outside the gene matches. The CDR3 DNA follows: TGCGCCAGCAGCCGGGGAGCAGGGGGCACTGAAGCTTTCTTT. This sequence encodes CASSRGAGGTEAFF.

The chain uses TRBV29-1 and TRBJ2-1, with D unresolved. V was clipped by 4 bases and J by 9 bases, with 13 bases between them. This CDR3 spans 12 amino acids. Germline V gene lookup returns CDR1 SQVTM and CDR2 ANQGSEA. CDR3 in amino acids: CSVGRLVSEQFF. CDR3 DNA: TGCAGCGTTGGGCGGCTAGTTAGTGAGCAGTTCTTC.

As DNA, the CDR3 is TGTGCCAGCAGCTCGGTCCCGGGGGGTAGAACTGAAGCTTTCTTT. Amino acid sequence: CASSSVPGGRTEAFF. This sequence joins TRBV7-9 and TRBJ1-1; possibly TRBD1 for D (5 bases). The CDR3 spans 15 residues. The germline V gene has CDR1 SEHNR and CDR2 FQNEAQ (reference sequence). Trimming pared 4 bases from V and 5 bases from J, leaving 17 bases between.

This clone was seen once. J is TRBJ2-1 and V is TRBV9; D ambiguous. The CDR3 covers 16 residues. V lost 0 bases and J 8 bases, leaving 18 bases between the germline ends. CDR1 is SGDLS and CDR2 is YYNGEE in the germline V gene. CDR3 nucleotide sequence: TGTGCCAGCAGCGTAGGCCCCCCCCCAGCGCCCCATGAGCAGTTCTTC. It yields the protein CASSVGPPPAPHEQFF.

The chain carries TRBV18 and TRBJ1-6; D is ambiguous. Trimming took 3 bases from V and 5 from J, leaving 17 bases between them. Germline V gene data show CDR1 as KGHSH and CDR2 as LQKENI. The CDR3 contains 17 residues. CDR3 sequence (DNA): TGTGCCAGCTCACCGTCTGAGGTCGTGTGGGATAATTCACCCCTCCACTTT. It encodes CASSPSEVVWDNSPLHF.

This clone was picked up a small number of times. DNA for the CDR3: TGTGCCAGCAGTTACTCGAGCCCACAAGCTTTCTTT. It yields the protein CASSYSSPQAFF. The rearrangement links TRBV6-5 to TRBJ1-1, with D unclear. The germline V and J ends were trimmed by 0 bases and 9 bases, with 8 bases remaining between them. Germline V gene data show CDR1 as MNHEY and CDR2 as SVGAGI. The CDR3 has 12 amino acids.

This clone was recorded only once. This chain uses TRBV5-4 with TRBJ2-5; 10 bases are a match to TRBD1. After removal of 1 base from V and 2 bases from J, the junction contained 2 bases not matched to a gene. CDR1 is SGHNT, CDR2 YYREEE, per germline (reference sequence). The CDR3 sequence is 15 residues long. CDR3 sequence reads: CASSLRTGGQETQYF. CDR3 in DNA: TGTGCCAGCAGCTTGCGGACAGGGGGGCAAGAGACCCAGTACTTC.

CDR3 sequence (DNA): TGTGCCAGCACCCCAATTGGGCCCGGCGAGCAGTACTTC. Its translation is CASTPIGPGEQYF. The genes are TRBV6-1 and TRBJ2-7, with D unresolved. This CDR3 is built from 13 residues. In germline, CDR1 is MNHNS, CDR2 SASEGT. Trimming removed 7 bases at V and 6 bases at J, with 16 bases between.

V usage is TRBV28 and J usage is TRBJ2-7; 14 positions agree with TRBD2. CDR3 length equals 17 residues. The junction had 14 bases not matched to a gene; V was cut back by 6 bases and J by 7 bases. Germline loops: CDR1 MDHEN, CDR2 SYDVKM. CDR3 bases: TGTGCCAGCAGCTCTTCTCTCGGACTAGCGGGAGGTAATGAGCAGTACTTC. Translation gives CASSSSLGLAGGNEQYF.

In nucleotides, the CDR3 is TGTGCCAGCACCCCGCGATATCAATATAGCAATCAGCCCCAGCATTTT. It codes for CASTPRYQYSNQPQHF. The rearrangement uses TRBV27 and TRBJ1-5; unclear D gene. The germline CDR1 and CDR2 sequences are MNHEY and SMNVEV (reference sequence). V dropped 7 bases and J dropped 0 bases, with 16 bases sitting between them. The CDR3 sequence is 16 residues long.